The 17 T cell receptor beta chains given below trace back to one sample, sequenced in a study of cytomegalovirus exposure and HLA in healthy donors (dated 2017 in TCRdb). The library was obtained by the immunoSEQ multiplex PCR assay. A mixture of 60 forward primers for TCR Vbeta segments and 13 reverse primers for TCR Jbeta segments was used in the multiplex PCR. TCRdb limited this immuneACCESS table to in-frame rearrangements with V and J called. A share of clones is missing; checked studies link under half to unresolved V genes, and the rest is unexplained. For this sample the table gives around 180,000 clones, of which approximately 80% were detected only once. Together, the top ten hold approximately 0.55% of the sample. Sample: PBMCs. Every receptor here comes from a woman aged 50 to 60 in good health and CMV-seronegative.

This clone was detected only a few times. The V and J genes are TRBV27 and TRBJ2-1; TRBD2 matches at 14 bases. V lost 8 bases to trimming and J lost 9 bases; unmatched junction nucleotides: 3. The CDR3 covers 13 residues. Germline V CDR1 and CDR2: MNHEY, SMNVEV (reference sequence). The CDR3 DNA is TGTGCCAGCTCGACTAGCGGGAGGGGTGAGCAGTTCTTC. It encodes CASSTSGRGEQFF.

The chain combines TRBV11-3 with TRBJ2-7; 9 bases map to TRBD1. This CDR3 region has 15 residues. J was trimmed by 3 bases and V by 5 bases; bases with no gene match: 8. Germline-derived CDR1 and CDR2 are SGHNT and YENEEA. The CDR3 region is CASSPGQGRIYEQYF. CDR3 coding DNA: TGTGCCAGCAGCCCGGGACAGGGTCGTATCTACGAGCAGTACTTC.

CDR3 region: CASSVERGKSPNTEAFF. In DNA form, the CDR3 reads TGCGCCAGCAGCGTCGAACGGGGAAAAAGTCCCAACACTGAAGCTTTCTTT. V gene TRBV5-1 combines with J gene TRBJ1-1; D gene ambiguous. The CDR3 runs 17 residues. The ends were cut back, 4 bases at V and 2 bases at J, with 21 bases in the middle. CDR1 and CDR2 from the germline V gene are SGHRS and YFSETQ. The full variable domain, completed using reference TRBV5-1 and TRBJ1-1, is KAGVTQTPRYLIKTRGQQVTLSCSPISGHRSVSWYQQTPGQGLQFLFEYFSETQRNKGNFPGRFSGRQFSNSRSEMNVSTLELGDSALYLCASSVERGKSPNTEAFFGQGTRLTVV.

This clone was picked up a small number of times. J is TRBJ1-4 and V is TRBV28; TRBD1 agrees at 7 bases. Losses at the gene ends were 4 bases for V and 3 bases for J; bases not matched to a gene: 2. Germline values: CDR1 MDHEN, CDR2 SYDVKM. CDR3 length equals 14 residues. The CDR3 DNA is TGTGCCAGCAGTTACAGGGGAGCTAATGAAAAACTGTTTTTT. Translated, it gives CASSYRGANEKLFF.

The chain couples TRBV29-1 to TRBJ2-1, with 11 bases that match TRBD2. Germline V CDR1 and CDR2: SQVTM, ANQGSEA. The CDR3 sequence is 15 residues long. Unmatched junction bases numbered 8, after V lost 4 bases and J lost 6 bases. CDR3 sequence: CSVAPRLAGGNEQFF. CDR3 DNA: TGCAGCGTTGCCCCGCGTCTAGCGGGGGGCAATGAGCAGTTCTTC.

The J gene is TRBJ1-5, the V gene TRBV27; 8 bases map to TRBD1. Unmatched junction bases numbered 3, after V lost 5 bases and J lost 6 bases. This CDR3 has 13 residues. The germline V gene encodes CDR1 MNHEY and CDR2 SMNVEV (reference sequence). DNA of the CDR3: TGTGCCAGCAGTAGACAGGGGATTCAGCCCCAGCATTTT. Its translation is CASSRQGIQPQHF.

This chain uses TRBV11-2 with TRBJ1-6, with a weak D call TRBD1 (5 bases). Trimming left V 1 base short and J 13 bases short, with 11 bases between. This CDR3 comprises 13 residues. The germline CDR1 and CDR2 sequences are SGHAT and FQNNGV. This CDR3 is CASSLGTPQPLHF. As DNA, the CDR3 is TGTGCCAGCAGCTTAGGGACACCACAGCCCCTCCACTTT.

This chain links TRBV7-8 with TRBJ1-6, with TRBD1 matching 7 bases. Trimming at V came to 6 bases and at J to 13 bases, leaving 9 bases not matched to a gene. This CDR3 has 13 residues. Germline V CDR1 and CDR2: SGHVS, FQNEAQ. The CDR3 nucleotides are TGTGCCAGCAGGGGAACAGGGGTATTCCCCCTCCACTTT. It specifies CASRGTGVFPLHF. Complete variable domain (other parts from reference TRBV7-8 and TRBJ1-6): GAGVSQSPRYKVAKRGQDVALRCDPISGHVSLFWYQQALGQGPEFLTYFQNEAQLDKSGLPSDRFFAERPEGSVSTLKIQRTQQEDSAVYLCASRGTGVFPLHFGNGTRLTVT.

V and J are TRBV6-5 and TRBJ2-7, with 11 bases matching TRBD1. Looked up from germline, CDR1 is MNHEY and CDR2 is SVGAGI. This CDR3 has 15 residues. V lost 6 bases to trimming and J lost 6 bases; unmatched junction nucleotides: 10. DNA of the CDR3: TGTGCCAGCAGACGGCTCCGGACAGGGGGCTTCGAGCAGTACTTC. Protein: CASRRLRTGGFEQYF.

In regard to this clone: Additional DNA sequences in this sample encode the identical CDR3. The chain couples TRBV5-1 to TRBJ2-3, with 7 bases lining up with TRBD2. CDR3 length: 15 amino acids. Germline V gene data show CDR1 as SGHRS and CDR2 as YFSETQ. V lost 0 bases, J lost 2 bases, and 3 bases stayed unmatched. CDR3 amino acids: CASSLEGTTTDTQYF. CDR3 bases: TGCGCCAGCAGCTTGGAGGGGACTACCACAGATACGCAGTATTTT.

V usage is TRBV6-6 and J usage is TRBJ1-2, with D hard to call. The germline V gene encodes CDR1 MNHNY and CDR2 SVGAGI (reference sequence). Trimming removed 5 bases from V and 2 bases from J, with 9 bases in between. CDR3 length: 13 amino acids. The DNA for the CDR3 is TGTGCCAGCAGTGTCGACGGGAACTATGGCTACACCTTC. It is translated as CASSVDGNYGYTF.

This chain links TRBV7-3 with TRBJ2-1; a weak D match, TRBD2 (5 bases). V was trimmed by 3 bases and J by 10 bases, leaving 13 bases between them. From germline, CDR1 is SGHTA and CDR2 FQGTGA. CDR3 size: 13 residues. This CDR3 reads CASSFGEYREQFF. The CDR3 coding sequence is TGTGCCAGCAGCTTCGGGGAGTATCGGGAGCAGTTCTTC.

In regard to this clone: The junction departs from germline at one end; a sequencing error may be responsible. The chain combines TRBV7-9 with TRBJ2-1; D not resolved. The CDR3 totals 12 residues. From germline, CDR1 is SEHNR and CDR2 FQNEAQ (reference sequence). CDR3: CASSFSSNEQFF. The CDR3 coding sequence is TGTGCCAGCAGCTTTTCCTCCAATGAGCAGTTCTTC.

The chain links TRBV28 to TRBJ1-6; 9 bases align to TRBD1. CDR3 size: 14 residues. Trimming removed 10 bases from V and 10 bases from J; junction bases left unmatched: 11. Germline V gene data show CDR1 as MDHEN and CDR2 as SYDVKM. The DNA of the CDR3 is TGTGCCACCTCGGAGGGGACAGGGTTCTCACCCCTCCACTTT. The encoded protein is CATSEGTGFSPLHF.

This clone was detected only once. The CDR3 here is CASTLGVRLNQPQHF. The CDR3 nucleotides read TGTGCCAGCACCCTCGGGGTACGGTTAAATCAGCCCCAGCATTTT. The chain employs TRBV6-1 and TRBJ1-5, with D unresolved. The germline CDR1 and CDR2 sequences are MNHNS and SASEGT. This CDR3 is built from 15 residues. The V and J ends lost 7 bases and 4 bases respectively, with 17 bases between them.

This chain's CDR3 is CASSIGQGLVTGELFF. The CDR3 DNA reads TGTGCCAGTAGCATCGGACAGGGGTTAGTCACCGGGGAGCTGTTTTTT. This rearrangement joins TRBV19 to TRBJ2-2; 9 bases align to TRBD1. The CDR3 has 16 amino acids. V shed 6 bases, J shed 4 bases, and the junction held 9 bases outside the gene matches. Germline CDR1 and CDR2: LNHDA and SQIVND (reference sequence).

The table lists this clone with a few counts. The rearrangement joins TRBV11-3 to TRBJ1-1; 9 bases are shared with TRBD1. The germline V gene has CDR1 SGHNT and CDR2 YENEEA. The CDR3 loop spans 14 amino acids. The V and J ends lost 5 bases and 1 base, in that order; junction bases with no gene match: 2. In DNA, the CDR3 is TGTGCCAGCAGCACGGGACAGGGGAACACTGAAGCTTTCTTT. It is translated as CASSTGQGNTEAFF.